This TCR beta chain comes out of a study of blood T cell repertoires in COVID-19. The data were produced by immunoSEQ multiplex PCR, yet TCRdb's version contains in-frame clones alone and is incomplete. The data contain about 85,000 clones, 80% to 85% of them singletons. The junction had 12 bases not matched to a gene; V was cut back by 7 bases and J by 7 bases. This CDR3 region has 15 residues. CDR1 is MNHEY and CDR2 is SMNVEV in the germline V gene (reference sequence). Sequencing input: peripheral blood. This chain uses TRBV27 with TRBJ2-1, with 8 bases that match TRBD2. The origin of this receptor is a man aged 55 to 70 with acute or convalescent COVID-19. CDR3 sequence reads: CASNPGGAIINEQFF. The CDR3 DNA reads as TGTGCCAGCAATCCCGGGGGGGCCATTATAAATGAGCAGTTCTTC.